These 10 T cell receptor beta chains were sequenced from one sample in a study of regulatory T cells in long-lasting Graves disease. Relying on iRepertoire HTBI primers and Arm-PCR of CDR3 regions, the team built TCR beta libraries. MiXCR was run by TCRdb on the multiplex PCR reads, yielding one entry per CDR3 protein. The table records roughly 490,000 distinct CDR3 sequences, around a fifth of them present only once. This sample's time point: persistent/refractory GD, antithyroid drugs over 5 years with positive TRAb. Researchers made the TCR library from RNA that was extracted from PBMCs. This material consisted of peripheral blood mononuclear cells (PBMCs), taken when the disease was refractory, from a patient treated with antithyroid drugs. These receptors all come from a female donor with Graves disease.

CDR3: CASSLRDRGPSMNTEAFF. DNA of the CDR3: TGTGCCAGCAGCTTAAGGGACAGGGGCCCCTCGATGAACACTGAAGCTTTCTTT. V is TRBV7-2 and J is TRBJ1-1; TRBD1 matches 10 bases. Germline V gene lookup returns CDR1 SGHTA and CDR2 FQGNSA. J was trimmed by 0 bases and V by 2 bases; bases with no gene match: 9. This CDR3 contains 18 residues.

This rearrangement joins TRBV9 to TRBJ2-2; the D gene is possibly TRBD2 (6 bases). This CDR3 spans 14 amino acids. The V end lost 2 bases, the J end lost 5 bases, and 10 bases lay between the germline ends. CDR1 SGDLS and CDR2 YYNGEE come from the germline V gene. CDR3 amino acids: CASSVVAGTGELFF. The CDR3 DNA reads TGTGCCAGCAGCGTGGTGGCGGGGACCGGGGAGCTGTTTTTT.

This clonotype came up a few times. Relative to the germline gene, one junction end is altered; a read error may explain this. The CDR3 spells CASREGGALNSPPHF. CDR3 sequence (DNA): TGTGCCAGCAGGGAGGGAGGGGCCCTCAATTCACCCCCCCACTTT. The chain recombines TRBV2 with TRBJ1-6; TRBD1 might be the D (5 bases). The CDR3 consists of 15 residues. CDR1 is SNHLY and CDR2 is FYNNEI in the germline V gene. The complete variable domain, with remaining parts taken from reference TRBV2 and TRBJ1-6, reads EPEVTQTPSHQVTQMGQEVILRCVPISNHLYFYWYRQILGQKVEFLVSFYNNEISEKSEIFDDQFSVERPDGSNFTLKIRSTKLEDSAMYFCASREGGALNSPPHFGNGTRLTVT.

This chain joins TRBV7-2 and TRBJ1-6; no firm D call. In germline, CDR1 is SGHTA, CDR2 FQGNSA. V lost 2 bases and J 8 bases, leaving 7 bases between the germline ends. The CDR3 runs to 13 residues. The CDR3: CASSLSLDSPLHF. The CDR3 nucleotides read TGTGCCAGCAGCTTATCGCTTGATTCACCCCTCCACTTT. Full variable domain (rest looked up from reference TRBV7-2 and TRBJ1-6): GAGVSQSPSNKVTEKGKDVELRCDPISGHTALYWYRQSLGQGLEFLIYFQGNSAPDKSGLPSDRFSAERTGGSVSTLTIQRTQQEDSAVYLCASSLSLDSPLHFGNGTRLTVT.

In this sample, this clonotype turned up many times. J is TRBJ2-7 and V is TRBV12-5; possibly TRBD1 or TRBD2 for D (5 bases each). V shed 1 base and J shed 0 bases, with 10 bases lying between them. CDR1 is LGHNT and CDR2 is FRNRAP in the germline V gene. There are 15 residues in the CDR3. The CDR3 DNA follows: TGTGCTAGTGGTTTGGGGGACGGAAGCTCCTACGAGCAGTACTTC. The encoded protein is CASGLGDGSSYEQYF.

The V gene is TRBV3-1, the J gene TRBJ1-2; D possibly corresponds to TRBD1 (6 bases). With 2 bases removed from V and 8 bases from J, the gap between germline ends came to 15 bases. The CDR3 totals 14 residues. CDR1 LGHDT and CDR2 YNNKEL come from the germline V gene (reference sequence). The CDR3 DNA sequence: TGTGCCAGCAGCCAAAGGCGCACAGGGATGGGCTACACCTTC. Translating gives CASSQRRTGMGYTF.

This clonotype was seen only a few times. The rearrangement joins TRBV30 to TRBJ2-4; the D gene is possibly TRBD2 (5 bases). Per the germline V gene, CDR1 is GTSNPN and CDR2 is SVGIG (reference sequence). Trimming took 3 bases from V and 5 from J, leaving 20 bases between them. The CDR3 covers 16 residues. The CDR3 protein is CAWRIPGSESENIQYF. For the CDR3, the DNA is TGTGCCTGGAGAATTCCGGGTAGCGAGAGTGAAAACATTCAGTACTTC.

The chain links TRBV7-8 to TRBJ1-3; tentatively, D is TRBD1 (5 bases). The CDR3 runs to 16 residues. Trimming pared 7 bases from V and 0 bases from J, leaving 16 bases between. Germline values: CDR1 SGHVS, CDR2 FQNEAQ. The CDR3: CASTTLGGFSGNTIYF. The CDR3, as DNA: TGTGCCAGCACCACACTCGGGGGGTTCTCTGGAAACACCATATATTTT. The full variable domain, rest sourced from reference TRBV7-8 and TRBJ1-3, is GAGVSQSPRYKVAKRGQDVALRCDPISGHVSLFWYQQALGQGPEFLTYFQNEAQLDKSGLPSDRFFAERPEGSVSTLKIQRTQQEDSAVYLCASTTLGGFSGNTIYFGEGSWLTVV.

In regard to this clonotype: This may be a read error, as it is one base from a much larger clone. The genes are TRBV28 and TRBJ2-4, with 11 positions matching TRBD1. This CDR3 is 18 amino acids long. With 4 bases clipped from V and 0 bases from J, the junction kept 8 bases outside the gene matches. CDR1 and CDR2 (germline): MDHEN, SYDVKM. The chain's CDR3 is CASSWTGGAGGAKNIQYF. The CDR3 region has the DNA TGTGCCAGCAGTTGGACAGGGGGCGCGGGTGGAGCCAAAAACATTCAGTACTTC.

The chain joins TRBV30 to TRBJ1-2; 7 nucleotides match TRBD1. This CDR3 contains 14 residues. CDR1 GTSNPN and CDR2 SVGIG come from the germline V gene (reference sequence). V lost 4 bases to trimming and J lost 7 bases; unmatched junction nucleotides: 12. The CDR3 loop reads CAWTLSGQTFGYTF. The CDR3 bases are TGTGCCTGGACTCTCTCGGGACAGACTTTTGGCTACACCTTC.